Listed below are T cell receptor beta chains from one sample, sequenced in a study of persistence of HIV-infected CD4 T cells. Their target antigens are unknown. Assay used: immunoSEQ multiplex PCR; TCRdb lists only in-frame clones, some missing. The table shows around 20,000 clones, with 75% to 85% occurring only once. This sample comprised CD4+ T cells sorted from PBMCs after approximately 19-hour stimulation, obtained from a patient who received antiretroviral therapy. These receptors all stem from an adult man with HIV who was CMV-seropositive. The CDR3 runs from the conserved cysteine through the conserved F or W. The order of the fields is V gene, clone size, J gene, D gene, CDR3 protein, CDR3 DNA. The D gene is left open where the match is weak. Clone size appears in some rows only: once, few, many, or a class for an expanded clone.

TRBV7-6	.	TRBJ2-3	.	CASNFLGTDTQYF	TGTGCCAGCAATTTTCTGGGGACAGATACGCAGTATTTT
TRBV6-4	.	TRBJ1-5	.	CASSAPRGANSNQPQHF	TGTGCCAGCAGTGCCCCTCGGGGGGCCAATAGCAATCAGCCCCAGCATTTT
TRBV28	.	TRBJ2-1	TRBD1	CASRSTGGHEQFF	TGTGCCAGCAGGTCTACAGGGGGCCATGAGCAGTTCTTC
TRBV5-4	medium-sized	TRBJ2-3	TRBD1	CASSWGTGTSGDTQYF	TGTGCCAGCAGCTGGGGGACAGGAACCTCCGGAGATACGCAGTATTTT
TRBV28	.	TRBJ1-4	.	CASSLGGGDEKLFF	TGTGCCAGCAGTTTGGGGGGGGGCGATGAAAAACTGTTTTTT
TRBV5-1	.	TRBJ1-3	TRBD1	CASSFGDRGNTIYF	TGCGCCAGCAGCTTTGGGGACAGGGGAAACACCATATATTTT
TRBV27	.	TRBJ1-6	.	CASQEYESSPLHF	TGTGCCAGCCAGGAATACGAAAGCTCACCCCTCCACTTT
TRBV14	.	TRBJ2-7	.	CASSPWGEEQYF	TGTGCCAGCAGCCCCTGGGGCGAGGAGCAGTACTTC
TRBV5-5	few	TRBJ2-2	.	CASSLAMGGPNTGELFF	TGTGCCAGCAGCTTGGCCATGGGGGGCCCGAACACCGGGGAGCTGTTTTTT
TRBV21-1	.	TRBJ1-3	.	CASNSGPSGNTIYF	TGTGCCAGCAATTCCGGGCCCTCTGGAAACACCATATATTTT
TRBV30	.	TRBJ1-6	.	CAWSARVGNNSPLHF	TGTGCCTGGAGCGCCAGGGTGGGGAATAATTCACCCCTCCACTTT
TRBV28	.	TRBJ2-7	TRBD1	CASSRRTGLAYEQYF	TGTGCCAGCAGCCGAAGGACAGGGCTCGCGTACGAGCAGTACTTC
TRBV9	.	TRBJ1-2	.	CASSVSPGGADYGYTF	TGTGCCAGCAGCGTTTCCCCCGGGGGCGCGGACTATGGCTACACCTTC
TRBV6-6	.	TRBJ2-7	TRBD1	CASSRDRGAANTYEQYF	TGTGCCAGCAGTCGGGACAGGGGGGCCGCAAATACCTACGAGCAGTACTTC
TRBV2	once	TRBJ2-3	.	CASALNSDTDTQYF	TGTGCCAGCGCACTGAACTCAGATACAGATACGCAGTATTTT
TRBV2	.	TRBJ2-7	.	CASSVPGPPGVEQYF	TGTGCCAGCAGTGTACCGGGACCACCAGGGGTCGAGCAGTACTTC
TRBV28	.	TRBJ1-1	.	CASSLSGRGNTEAFF	TGTGCCAGCAGTTTATCGGGCAGGGGAAACACTGAAGCTTTCTTT
TRBV7-2	once	TRBJ1-6	TRBD1	CASSLRQGNNSPLHF	TGTGCCAGCAGCTTAAGACAGGGCAATAATTCACCCCTCCACTTT
TRBV12-3/TRBV12-4	.	TRBJ1-2	.	CASSLSDFGYTF	TGTGCCAGCAGTTTGTCGGACTTTGGCTACACCTTC
TRBV28	.	TRBJ1-2	.	CASSSVGGYGYTF	TGTGCCAGCAGTTCCGTGGGGGGCTATGGCTACACCTTC
TRBV14	.	TRBJ2-7	.	CASSQGGPYEQYF	TGTGCCAGCAGCCAAGGGGGCCCCTACGAGCAGTACTTC
TRBV29-1	.	TRBJ1-3	.	CSAAGSSPISGNTIYF	TGCAGCGCCGCGGGGTCCTCCCCAATCTCTGGAAACACCATATATTTT
TRBV24-1	.	TRBJ2-6	.	CATSDSPPGSGANVLTF	TGTGCCACCAGTGATTCACCTCCGGGGTCTGGGGCCAACGTCCTGACTTTC
TRBV12-3/TRBV12-4	.	TRBJ2-7	.	CASSRDYEQYF	TGTGCCAGCAGTCGTGACTACGAGCAGTACTTC
TRBV5-1	.	TRBJ2-7	TRBD1	CASRRGTGTGAHEQYF	TGCGCCAGCAGACGCGGTACCGGGACAGGGGCTCACGAGCAGTACTTC
TRBV24-1	.	TRBJ2-3	TRBD1	CATSDLEGQGTDTQYF	TGTGCCACCAGTGATTTGGAGGGACAGGGTACAGATACGCAGTATTTT
TRBV30	once	TRBJ1-4	TRBD1	CAWSRQGRFEKLFF	TGTGCCTGGAGTCGACAGGGGAGATTTGAAAAACTGTTTTTT
TRBV18	.	TRBJ2-2	TRBD1	CASSRITGESTGELFF	TGTGCCAGCTCACGCATTACAGGGGAGAGCACCGGGGAGCTGTTTTTT
TRBV14	.	TRBJ2-2	TRBD1	CASSRGGRELFF	TGTGCCAGCAGTCGAGGGGGCAGGGAGCTGTTTTTT
TRBV28	once	TRBJ1-1	.	CASSPYRVTEAFF	TGTGCCAGCAGTCCCTACAGGGTTACTGAAGCTTTCTTT
TRBV5-4	.	TRBJ1-1	.	CASSLDRSWTEAFF	TGTGCCAGCAGCTTGGACAGGAGCTGGACTGAAGCTTTCTTT
TRBV5-1	.	TRBJ2-4	TRBD1	CASSTKPGGENIQYF	TGCGCCAGCAGCACGAAACCAGGGGGTGAAAACATTCAGTACTTC
TRBV6-4	.	TRBJ1-1	.	CASSDLIWAGWTEAFF	TGTGCCAGCAGTGACCTGATCTGGGCTGGATGGACTGAAGCTTTCTTT
TRBV19	.	TRBJ1-5	.	CASSPQDSENQPQHF	TGTGCCAGTAGTCCCCAGGACAGTGAAAATCAGCCCCAGCATTTT
TRBV5-1	.	TRBJ2-3	TRBD2	CTSSMGLAGPSTDTQYF	TGCACCAGCAGCATGGGACTAGCGGGGCCTAGCACAGATACGCAGTATTTT
TRBV27	few	TRBJ1-6	.	CASSLRTVFGSYNSPLHF	TGTGCCAGCAGTCTTCGGACAGTTTTCGGCTCCTATAATTCACCCCTCCACTTT
TRBV29-1	.	TRBJ1-1	.	CSVEQGWTEAFF	TGCAGCGTTGAACAGGGGTGGACTGAAGCTTTCTTT
TRBV2	.	TRBJ2-2	TRBD2	CASSEASGDAGELFF	TGTGCCAGCAGTGAGGCTAGCGGGGACGCCGGGGAGCTGTTTTTT
TRBV3-1/TRBV3-2	few	TRBJ1-6	.	CASSETGYNSPLHF	TGTGCCAGCAGTGAGACAGGTTATAATTCACCCCTCCACTTT
TRBV29-1	.	TRBJ1-1	TRBD1	CSVSNRGRRSDTEAFF	TGCAGCGTTTCTAACAGGGGGCGCAGGTCGGACACTGAAGCTTTCTTT
TRBV30	.	TRBJ1-1	.	CAWSRGTEAFF	TGTGCCTGGAGCCGCGGGACTGAAGCTTTCTTT
TRBV3-1/TRBV3-2	.	TRBJ2-1	.	CASSQHPRGSYNEQFF	TGTGCCAGCAGCCAACACCCTCGGGGGAGTTACAATGAGCAGTTCTTC
TRBV25-1	medium-sized	TRBJ2-2	.	CASSGQSNTGELFF	TGTGCCAGCTCCGGACAGTCGAACACCGGGGAGCTGTTTTTT
TRBV3-1/TRBV3-2	.	TRBJ2-2	.	CASSLSRQRAGELFF	TGTGCCAGCAGCCTTTCGAGACAACGGGCCGGGGAGCTGTTTTTT
TRBV3-1/TRBV3-2	.	TRBJ1-6	.	CASSQADGYNSPLHF	TGTGCCAGCAGCCAAGCTGACGGCTATAATTCACCCCTCCACTTT
TRBV27	once	TRBJ2-2	.	CASKWLGDTGELFF	TGTGCCAGCAAGTGGCTAGGGGACACCGGGGAGCTGTTTTTT
TRBV24-1	.	TRBJ2-1	.	CATSDFRGGGEQFF	TGTGCCACCAGTGATTTTCGAGGGGGAGGCGAGCAGTTCTTC
TRBV28	.	TRBJ1-3	.	CASRDFPGTLSGNTIYF	TGTGCCAGCAGAGACTTCCCCGGGACGCTCTCTGGAAACACCATATATTTT
TRBV6-5	.	TRBJ2-7	.	CASSYLRGDSHEQYF	TGTGCCAGCAGCTACCTCAGGGGGGACTCCCACGAGCAGTACTTC
TRBV3-1/TRBV3-2	.	TRBJ1-1	TRBD1	CASSQPRRDRGSLTEAFF	TGTGCCAGCAGTCAACCTAGACGGGACAGGGGTAGTCTAACTGAAGCTTTCTTT
TRBV2	medium-sized	TRBJ1-3	.	CASSEAPPYSGNTIYF	TGTGCCAGCAGTGAAGCGCCGCCTTACTCTGGAAACACCATATATTTT
TRBV27	.	TRBJ2-7	.	CASSLFGPNSYEQYF	TGTGCCAGCAGTTTGTTCGGACCCAACTCCTACGAGCAGTACTTC
TRBV6-5	medium-sized	TRBJ1-5	.	CASSYSRQANQPQHF	TGTGCCAGCAGTTACTCGAGACAGGCGAATCAGCCCCAGCATTTT
TRBV12-3/TRBV12-4	.	TRBJ1-1	.	CASSLETDREAFF	TGTGCCAGCAGTTTAGAGACAGACCGTGAAGCTTTCTTT
TRBV6-5	.	TRBJ1-6	.	CASSYSAQGYNSPLHF	TGTGCCAGCAGTTACTCGGCTCAGGGCTATAATTCACCCCTCCACTTT
TRBV2	.	TRBJ1-1	TRBD1	CASRADRAANTEAFF	TGTGCCAGCAGGGCAGACAGGGCTGCGAACACTGAAGCTTTCTTT